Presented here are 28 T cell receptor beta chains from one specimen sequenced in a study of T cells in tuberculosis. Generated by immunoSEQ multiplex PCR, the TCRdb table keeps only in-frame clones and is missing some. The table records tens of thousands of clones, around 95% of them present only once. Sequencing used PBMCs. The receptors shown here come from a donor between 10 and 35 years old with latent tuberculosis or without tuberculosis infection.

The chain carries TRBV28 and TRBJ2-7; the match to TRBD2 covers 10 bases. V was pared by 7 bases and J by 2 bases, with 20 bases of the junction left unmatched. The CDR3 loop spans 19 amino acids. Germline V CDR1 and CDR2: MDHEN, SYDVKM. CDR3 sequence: CASTPIGGASGGPTYEQYV. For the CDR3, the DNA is TGTGCCAGCACTCCAATAGGGGGGGCTAGCGGGGGCCCAACCTACGAGCAGTACGTC.

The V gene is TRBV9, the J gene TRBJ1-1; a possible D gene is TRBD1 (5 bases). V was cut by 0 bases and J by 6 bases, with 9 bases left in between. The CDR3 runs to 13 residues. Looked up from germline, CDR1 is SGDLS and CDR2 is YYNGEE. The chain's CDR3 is CASSVASGAEAFF. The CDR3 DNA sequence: TGTGCCAGCAGCGTAGCTTCGGGGGCTGAAGCTTTCTTT.

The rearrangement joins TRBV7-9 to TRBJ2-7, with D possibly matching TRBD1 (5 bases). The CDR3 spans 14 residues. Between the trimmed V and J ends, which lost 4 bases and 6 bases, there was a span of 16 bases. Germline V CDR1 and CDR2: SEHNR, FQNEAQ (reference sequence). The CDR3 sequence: CASSSPDNWGEQYV. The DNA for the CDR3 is TGTGCCAGCAGCTCGCCGGACAATTGGGGCGAGCAGTACGTC.

CDR3 coding DNA: TGTGCCAGTAGTATAGTTAGCACTGCGCAAGAGACCCAGTACTTC. This encodes CASSIVSTAQETQYF. The V gene is TRBV19, the J gene TRBJ2-5; D unclear. The V and J ends lost 1 base and 2 bases respectively, with 11 bases between them. This CDR3 is built from 15 residues. Germline-derived CDR1 and CDR2 are LNHDA and SQIVND (reference sequence).

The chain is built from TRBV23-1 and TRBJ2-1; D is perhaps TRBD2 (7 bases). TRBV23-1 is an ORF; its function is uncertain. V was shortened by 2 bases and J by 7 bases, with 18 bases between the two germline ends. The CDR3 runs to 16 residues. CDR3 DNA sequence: TGCGCCAGCAGTCAAGCGCGAGGAGGGGGAGGGAATGAGCAGTTCTTC. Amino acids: CASSQARGGGGNEQFF.

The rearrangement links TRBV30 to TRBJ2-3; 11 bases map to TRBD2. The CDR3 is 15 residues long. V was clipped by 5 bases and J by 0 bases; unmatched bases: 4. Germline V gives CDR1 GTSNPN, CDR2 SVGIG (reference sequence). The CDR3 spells CAWGRLAGSTDTQYF. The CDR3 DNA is TGTGCCTGGGGTCGACTAGCGGGGAGCACAGATACGCAGTATTTT.

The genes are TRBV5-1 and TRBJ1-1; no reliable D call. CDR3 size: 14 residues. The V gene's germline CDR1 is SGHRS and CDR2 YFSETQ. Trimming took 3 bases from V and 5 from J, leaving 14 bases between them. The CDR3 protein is CASSSGYEGTEAFF. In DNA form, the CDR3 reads TGCGCCAGCAGCTCGGGGTATGAAGGTACTGAAGCTTTCTTT.

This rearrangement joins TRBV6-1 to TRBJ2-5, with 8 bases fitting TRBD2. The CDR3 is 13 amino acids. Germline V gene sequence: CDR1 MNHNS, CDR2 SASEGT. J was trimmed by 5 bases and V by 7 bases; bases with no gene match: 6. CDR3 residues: CASTRSGEETQYF. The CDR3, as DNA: TGTGCCAGCACCCGTAGCGGGGAGGAGACCCAGTACTTC.

The CDR3 DNA reads TGCGCCAGCAGCCAAGAGGGACAGGCCGGAAACACCATATATTTT. This sequence encodes CASSQEGQAGNTIYF. This sequence joins TRBV4-1 and TRBJ1-3; TRBD1 agrees at 8 bases. CDR1 and CDR2 from the germline V gene are MGHRA and YSYEKL. The trim removed 0 bases at V and 4 bases at J, leaving 2 bases unmatched. This CDR3 has 15 amino acids.

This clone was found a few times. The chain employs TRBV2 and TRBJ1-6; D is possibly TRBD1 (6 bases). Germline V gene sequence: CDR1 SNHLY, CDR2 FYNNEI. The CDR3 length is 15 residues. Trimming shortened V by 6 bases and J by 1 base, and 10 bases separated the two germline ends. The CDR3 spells CASRDTGSYNSPLHF. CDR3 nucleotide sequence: TGTGCCAGCAGGGATACAGGGTCCTATAATTCACCCCTCCACTTT.

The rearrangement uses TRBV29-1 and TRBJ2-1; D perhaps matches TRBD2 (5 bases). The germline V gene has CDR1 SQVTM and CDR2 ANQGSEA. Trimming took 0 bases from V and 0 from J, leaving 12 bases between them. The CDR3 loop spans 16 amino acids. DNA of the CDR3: TGCAGCGTTGAAGATCGGGGTTTTGTCTCCTACAATGAGCAGTTCTTC. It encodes CSVEDRGFVSYNEQFF.

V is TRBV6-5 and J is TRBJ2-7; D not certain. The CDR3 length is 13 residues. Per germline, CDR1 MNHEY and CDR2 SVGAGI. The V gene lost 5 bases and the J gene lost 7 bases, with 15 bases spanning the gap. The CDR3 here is CASSRLETSEQYF. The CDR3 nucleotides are TGTGCCAGCAGTCGCCTGGAGACGTCAGAGCAGTACTTC.

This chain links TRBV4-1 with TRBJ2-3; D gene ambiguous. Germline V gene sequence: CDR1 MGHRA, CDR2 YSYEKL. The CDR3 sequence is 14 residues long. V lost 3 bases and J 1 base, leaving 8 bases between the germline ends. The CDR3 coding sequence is TGCGCCAGCAGCCAGTATCGTGGCACAGATACGCAGTATTTT. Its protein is CASSQYRGTDTQYF.

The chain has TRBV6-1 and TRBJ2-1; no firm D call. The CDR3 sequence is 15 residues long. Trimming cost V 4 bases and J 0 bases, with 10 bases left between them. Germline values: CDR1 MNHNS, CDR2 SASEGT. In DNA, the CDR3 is TGTGCCAGCAGTGTGGGCGACGGCTCCTACAATGAGCAGTTCTTC. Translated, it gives CASSVGDGSYNEQFF.

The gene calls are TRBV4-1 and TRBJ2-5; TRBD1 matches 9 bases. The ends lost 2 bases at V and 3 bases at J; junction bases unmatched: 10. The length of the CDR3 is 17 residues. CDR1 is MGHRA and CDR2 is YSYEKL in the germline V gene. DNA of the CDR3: TGCGCCAGCAGCCAACATCTCGGGACAGGGAATGAAGAGACCCAGTACTTC. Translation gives CASSQHLGTGNEETQYF.

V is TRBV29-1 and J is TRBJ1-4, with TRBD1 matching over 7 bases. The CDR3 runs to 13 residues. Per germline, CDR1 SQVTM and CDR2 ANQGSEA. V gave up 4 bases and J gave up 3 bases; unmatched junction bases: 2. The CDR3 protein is CSVGTGPNEKLFF. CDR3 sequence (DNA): TGCAGCGTTGGGACAGGACCTAATGAAAAACTGTTTTTT.

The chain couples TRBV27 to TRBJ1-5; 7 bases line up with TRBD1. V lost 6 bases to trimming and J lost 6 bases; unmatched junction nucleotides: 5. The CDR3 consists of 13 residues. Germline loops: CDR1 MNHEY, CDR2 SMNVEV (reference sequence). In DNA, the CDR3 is TGTGCCAGCAGCCTCACAGGGGTTCAGCCCCAGCATTTT. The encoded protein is CASSLTGVQPQHF.

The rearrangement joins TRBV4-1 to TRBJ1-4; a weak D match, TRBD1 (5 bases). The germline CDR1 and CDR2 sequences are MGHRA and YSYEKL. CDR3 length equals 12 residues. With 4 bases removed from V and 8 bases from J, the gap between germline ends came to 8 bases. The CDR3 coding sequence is TGCGCCAGCAGCCCCCGGACAGAAAAACTGTTTTTT. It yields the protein CASSPRTEKLFF.

CDR3 sequence: CASSQADGSPNEKLFF. The CDR3 DNA reads as TGTGCCAGCAGCCAAGCCGACGGGTCCCCTAATGAAAAACTGTTTTTT. J is TRBJ1-4 and V is TRBV4-2; D uncertain. Trimming shortened V by 1 base and J by 3 bases, and 12 bases separated the two germline ends. Germline V lookup: CDR1 LGHNA, CDR2 YNFKEQ. The CDR3 length is 16 residues.

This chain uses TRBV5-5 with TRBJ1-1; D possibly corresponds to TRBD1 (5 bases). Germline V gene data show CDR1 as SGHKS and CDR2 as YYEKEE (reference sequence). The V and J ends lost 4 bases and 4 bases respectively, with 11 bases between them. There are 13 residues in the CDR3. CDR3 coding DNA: TGTGCCAGCAGCCAGGGCCCTGGCACTGAAGCTTTCTTT. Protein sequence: CASSQGPGTEAFF. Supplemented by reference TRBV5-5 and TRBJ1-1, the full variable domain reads DAGVTQSPTHLIKTRGQQVTLRCSPISGHKSVSWYQQVLGQGPQFIFQYYEKEERGRGNFPDRFSARQFPNYSSELNVNALLLGDSALYLCASSQGPGTEAFFGQGTRLTVV.

The CDR3 loop is CAWSEGSDYGYTF. In DNA, the CDR3 is TGTGCCTGGAGTGAGGGGTCCGACTATGGCTACACCTTC. This rearrangement joins TRBV30 to TRBJ1-2; D possibly corresponds to TRBD1 (5 bases). The V gene's germline CDR1 is GTSNPN and CDR2 SVGIG (reference sequence). V was shortened by 1 base and J by 3 bases, with 9 bases between the two germline ends. The CDR3 is 13 amino acids.

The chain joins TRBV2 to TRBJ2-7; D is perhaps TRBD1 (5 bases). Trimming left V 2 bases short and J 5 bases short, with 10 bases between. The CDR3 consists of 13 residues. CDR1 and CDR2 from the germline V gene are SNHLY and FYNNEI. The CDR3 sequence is CASSESQGHEQYF. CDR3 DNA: TGTGCCAGCAGTGAAAGCCAGGGCCACGAGCAGTACTTC.

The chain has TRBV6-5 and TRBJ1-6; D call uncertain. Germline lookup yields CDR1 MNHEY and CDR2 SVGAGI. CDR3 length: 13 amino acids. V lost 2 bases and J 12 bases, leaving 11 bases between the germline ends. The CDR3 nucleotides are TGTGCCAGCAGTTACGAGCCTAATAGACCCCTCCACTTT. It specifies CASSYEPNRPLHF.

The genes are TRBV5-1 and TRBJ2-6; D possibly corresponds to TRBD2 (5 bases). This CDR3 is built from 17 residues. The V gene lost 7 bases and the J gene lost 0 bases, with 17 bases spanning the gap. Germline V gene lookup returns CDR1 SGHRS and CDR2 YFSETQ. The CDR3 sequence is CASASSGFYSGANVLTF. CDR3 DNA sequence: TGCGCCAGCGCCTCCTCGGGGTTTTACTCTGGGGCCAACGTCCTGACTTTC.

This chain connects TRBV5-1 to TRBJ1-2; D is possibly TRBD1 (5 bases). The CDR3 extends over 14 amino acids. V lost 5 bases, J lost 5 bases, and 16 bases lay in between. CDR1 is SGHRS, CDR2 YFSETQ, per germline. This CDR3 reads CASRNREGLYGYTF. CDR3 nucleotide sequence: TGCGCCAGCAGAAACCGGGAGGGACTATATGGCTACACCTTC. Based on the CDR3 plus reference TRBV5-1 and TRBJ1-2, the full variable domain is KAGVTQTPRYLIKTRGQQVTLSCSPISGHRSVSWYQQTPGQGLQFLFEYFSETQRNKGNFPGRFSGRQFSNSRSEMNVSTLELGDSALYLCASRNREGLYGYTFGSGTRLTVV.

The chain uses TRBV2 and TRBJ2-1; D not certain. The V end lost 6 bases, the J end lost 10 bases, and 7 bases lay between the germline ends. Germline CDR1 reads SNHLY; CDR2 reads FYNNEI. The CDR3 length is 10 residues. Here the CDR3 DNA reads TGTGCCAGCAGGCAGGTCGAGCAGTTCTTC. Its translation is CASRQVEQFF.

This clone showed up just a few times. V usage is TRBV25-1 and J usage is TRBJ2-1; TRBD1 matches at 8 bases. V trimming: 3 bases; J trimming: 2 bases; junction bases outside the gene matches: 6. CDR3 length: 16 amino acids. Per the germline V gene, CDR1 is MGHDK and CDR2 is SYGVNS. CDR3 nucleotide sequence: TGTGCCAGCAGTGATCAGGGGGCAAGGCCCTACAATGAGCAGTTCTTC. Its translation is CASSDQGARPYNEQFF.

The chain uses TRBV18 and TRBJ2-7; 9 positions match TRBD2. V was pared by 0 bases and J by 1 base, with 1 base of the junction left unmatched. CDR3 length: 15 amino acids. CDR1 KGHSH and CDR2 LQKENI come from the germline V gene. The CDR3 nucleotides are TGTGCCAGCTCACCACCGCTAGCGGGGTCCTACGAGCAGTACTTC. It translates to CASSPPLAGSYEQYF.